The 14 T cell receptor beta chains below were found in one sample sequenced in a study of regulatory T cells in long-lasting Graves disease. Construction of the TCR beta libraries employed iRepertoire HTBI primers in conjunction with Arm-PCR of CDR3 regions. Each CDR3 protein gets one entry after TCRdb re-called the multiplex PCR reads with MiXCR. The data contain under 250,000 distinct CDR3 sequences, approximately 18% of them singletons. Time point: newly diagnosed GD, antithyroid drugs for less than 3 months. Scientists built the TCR library using RNA that was extracted from PBMCs. The sample was also reused in another study, on T cells in Graves' hyperthyroidism and ophthalmopathy.

The material sequenced was peripheral blood mononuclear cells (PBMCs), taken at new diagnosis, from a patient treated with antithyroid drugs. The receptors derive from a woman aged 30 to 39 with Graves disease.

The rearrangement links TRBV11-2 to TRBJ2-2; D ambiguous. The germline V gene has CDR1 SGHAT and CDR2 FQNNGV. This CDR3 is 13 amino acids long. Trimming removed 4 bases at V and 6 bases at J, with 9 bases between. CDR3 amino acids: CASSSSLSGELFF. CDR3 DNA: TGTGCCAGCAGCTCCTCCTTGTCCGGGGAGCTGTTTTTT.

This clonotype was counted many times. The chain is built from TRBV6-1 and TRBJ2-3, with TRBD1 matching 8 bases. CDR1 is MNHNS and CDR2 is SASEGT in the germline V gene. The CDR3 extends over 18 amino acids. Trimming cost V 10 bases and J 2 bases; bases outside gene matches: 20. The CDR3 here is CATGQGVSAALHTDTQYF. In nucleotides, the CDR3 is TGTGCCACCGGACAGGGAGTTTCAGCGGCCCTGCACACAGATACGCAGTATTTT.

The table lists this clonotype with many counts. The rearrangement links TRBV5-6 to TRBJ1-1; D may be TRBD1 (5 bases). Trimming removed 3 bases from V and 7 bases from J, with 22 bases in between. This CDR3 is 16 amino acids long. Germline loops: CDR1 SGHDT, CDR2 YYEEEE. CDR3 protein: CASSWGSLEQTGEAFF. DNA for the CDR3: TGTGCCAGCAGCTGGGGGTCCCTGGAACAGACGGGTGAAGCTTTCTTT.

For this clonotype: At one end the junction does not follow the germline gene, possibly because of a read error. This chain links TRBV18 with TRBJ2-7; no definite D call. In germline, CDR1 is KGHSH, CDR2 LQKENI. The CDR3 runs to 13 residues. CDR3 protein: CANSPSGTYEQYF. CDR3 in DNA: TGTGCCAACTCACCTTCAGGTACCTACGAGCAGTACTTC.

In its sample, this clonotype was seen many times. V gene TRBV20-1 combines with J gene TRBJ1-2; TRBD1 matches 10 bases. Germline CDR1 is DFQATT and CDR2 is SNEGSKA (reference sequence). This CDR3 spans 17 amino acids. With V trimmed by 0 bases and J by 4 bases, 11 bases remained unmatched. The CDR3 nucleotides read TGCAGTGCTAGAGATTGGAGAAGGGACAGGGGAAGCTATGGCTACACCTTC. Translated: CSARDWRRDRGSYGYTF.

This clonotype has a handful of counts. This chain links TRBV6-5 with TRBJ2-7, with D unresolved. CDR1 and CDR2 from the germline V gene are MNHEY and SVGAGI. Trimming took off 4 bases at V and 4 bases at J, with 11 bases between the two ends. This CDR3 region has 13 residues. CDR3 loop: CASSSADTYEQYF. CDR3 DNA sequence: TGTGCCAGCAGTTCGGCCGACACATACGAGCAGTACTTC.

The table lists this clonotype with a few counts. At one of its ends the junction is not consistent with the germline gene, which may arise from a read error. The rearrangement joins TRBV18 to TRBJ1-2, with no clear D. This CDR3 spans 17 amino acids. From germline, CDR1 is KGHSH and CDR2 LQKENI. For the CDR3, the DNA is TGTGCCAGCTCACCGGGATTTGGGGATCATACTAAGTATGGCTACACCTTC. Protein: CASSPGFGDHTKYGYTF.

The table lists this clonotype with many counts. This sequence joins TRBV7-9 and TRBJ1-2; D ambiguous. The CDR3 contains 12 residues. V dropped 3 bases and J dropped 11 bases, with 13 bases sitting between them. CDR1 is SEHNR, CDR2 FQNEAQ, per germline (reference sequence). The CDR3 DNA follows: TGTGCCAGCAGCTTGAACCCCCGTATATACACCTTC. Its translation: CASSLNPRIYTF.

In this sample, this clonotype turned up a few times. A far larger clone is off by one base, so a read error is likely. The V call is TRBV11-2, the J call TRBJ2-4; D perhaps matches TRBD2 (5 bases). The DNA matches TRBJ2-5 better at its end, which makes the J call doubtful. The CDR3 is 17 amino acids. Germline V gives CDR1 SGHAT, CDR2 FQNNGV. Here the CDR3 reads CASSPNERRGSTRTQYF. The CDR3 DNA reads as TGTGCCAGCAGCCCCAATGAACGTCGAGGGAGTACGAGGACCCAGTACTTC.

This clonotype was seen ten or more times. The genes are TRBV13 and TRBJ2-3; the D is unclear. This CDR3 is 13 amino acids long. Germline V gene sequence: CDR1 PRHDT, CDR2 FYEKMQ (reference sequence). Deletions cut 3 bases from V and 0 bases from J, with 4 bases between. In DNA, the CDR3 is TGTGCCAGCAGCTTCATTAGCACAGATACGCAGTATTTT. Translated: CASSFISTDTQYF.

This clonotype was detected many times. The rearrangement joins TRBV2 to TRBJ1-6; D is unclear. This CDR3 contains 13 residues. The V gene lost 7 bases and the J gene lost 8 bases, with 12 bases spanning the gap. The germline V gene has CDR1 SNHLY and CDR2 FYNNEI. CDR3 amino acids: CASNTIQDSPLHF. The CDR3 DNA reads as TGTGCCAGCAATACTATACAAGATTCACCCCTCCACTTT.

This clonotype was seen repeatedly, ten times or more. The gene calls are TRBV28 and TRBJ2-2, with D possibly matching TRBD2 (5 bases). The germline V gene encodes CDR1 MDHEN and CDR2 SYDVKM. This CDR3 has 13 residues. V lost 11 bases to trimming and J lost 4 bases, with 14 bases between them. The CDR3 sequence is CAATSGITGELFF. CDR3 bases: TGTGCCGCGACCTCCGGGATCACCGGGGAGCTGTTTTTT.

There are a few counts of this clonotype. This may stem from a read error, because a much larger clone lies one nucleotide away. The CDR3 end shows no conserved phenylalanine or tryptophan, and so a read error is likely. J is TRBJ1-2 and V is TRBV28; 8 bases line up with TRBD1. The CDR3 sequence is 14 residues long. V lost 4 bases, J lost 4 bases, and 5 bases stayed unmatched. Germline CDR1 and CDR2: MDHEN and SYDVKM. CDR3: CASSSGQGGYGYTL. CDR3 DNA sequence: TGTGCCAGCAGTTCTGGACAGGGTGGCTATGGCTACACCCTC.

This chain's CDR3 is CASTIAGTYEQYF. Here the CDR3 DNA reads TGTGCCAGCACCATAGCGGGGACCTACGAGCAGTACTTC. The V and J genes are TRBV28 and TRBJ2-5, with 8 bases aligning to TRBD2. The last part of the DNA fits TRBJ2-7 better; the J call may be wrong. The germline CDR1 and CDR2 sequences are MDHEN and SYDVKM. The CDR3 loop spans 13 amino acids.